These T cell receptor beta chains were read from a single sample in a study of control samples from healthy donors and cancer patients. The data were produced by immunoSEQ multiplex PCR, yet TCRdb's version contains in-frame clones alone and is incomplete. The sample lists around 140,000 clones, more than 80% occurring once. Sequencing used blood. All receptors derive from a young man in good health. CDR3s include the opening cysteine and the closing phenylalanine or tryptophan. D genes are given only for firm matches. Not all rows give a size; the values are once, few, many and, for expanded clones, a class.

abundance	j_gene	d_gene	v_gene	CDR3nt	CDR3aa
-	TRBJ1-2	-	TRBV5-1	TGCGCCAGCAGCTTTATGGGGGATTTAGGCTATGGCTACACCTTC	CASSFMGDLGYGYTF
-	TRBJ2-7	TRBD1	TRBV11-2	TGTGCCAGCAGCTTGAGGGACAGGGTCGACGAGCAGTACTTC	CASSLRDRVDEQYF
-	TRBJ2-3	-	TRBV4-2	TGTGCCAGCAGAGACGACCACGGCGCGGATACGCAGTATTTT	CASRDDHGADTQYF
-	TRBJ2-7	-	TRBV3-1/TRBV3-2	TGTGCCAGCAGCCAAACCCGAGGAGTGGCCTCGTACGAGCAGTACTTC	CASSQTRGVASYEQYF
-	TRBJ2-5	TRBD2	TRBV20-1	TGCAGTGCTAGTGCGTCTAGCGGGGCCCGGGGGACCCAGTACTTC	CSASASSGARGTQYF
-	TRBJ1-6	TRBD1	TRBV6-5	TGTGCCAGCAGGGACTCCGGGACAGTTAATTCACCCCTCCACTTT	CASRDSGTVNSPLHF
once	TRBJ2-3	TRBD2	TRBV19	TGTGCCAGTAGTATCGCTAGCGGGATCACAGATACGCAGTATTTT	CASSIASGITDTQYF
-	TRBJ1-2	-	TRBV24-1	TGTGCCACCAGTGTTCCAGGGAGTTATGGCTACACCTTC	CATSVPGSYGYTF
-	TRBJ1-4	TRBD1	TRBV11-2	TGTGCCAGCAGCTTAACAGGGGGCTCAACTAATGAAAAACTGTTTTTT	CASSLTGGSTNEKLFF
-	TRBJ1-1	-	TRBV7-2	TGTGCCAGCAGCTTCACAGCGAACACTGAAGCTTTCTTT	CASSFTANTEAFF
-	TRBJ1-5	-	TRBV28	TGTGCCAGCAGCCCCCGGGGGGGGAGCAATCAGCCCCAGCATTTT	CASSPRGGSNQPQHF
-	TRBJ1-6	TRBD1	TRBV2	TGTGCCAGCAGTGAAAGGGACAGGGGTAATTCACCCCTCCACTTT	CASSERDRGNSPLHF
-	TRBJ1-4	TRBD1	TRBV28	TGTGCCAGCAGTTTGGTGGACAGGACCGAAAAACTGTTTTTT	CASSLVDRTEKLFF
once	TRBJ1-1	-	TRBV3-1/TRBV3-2	TGTGCCAGCAGCCAAGATCTGGGGGTAAACACTGAAGCTTTCTTT	CASSQDLGVNTEAFF
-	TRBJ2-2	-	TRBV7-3	TGTGCCAGCAGCTTAGGGGACACTAGTGGCGGGGAGCTGTTTTTT	CASSLGDTSGGELFF
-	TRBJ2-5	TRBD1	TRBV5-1	TGCGCCAGCAGCGAGGGAATCCGGGACAGGGGGGCAGAGACCCAGTACTTC	CASSEGIRDRGAETQYF
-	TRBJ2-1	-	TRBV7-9	TGTGCCAGCAGCGCGGGACTGAACAATGAGCAGTTCTTC	CASSAGLNNEQFF
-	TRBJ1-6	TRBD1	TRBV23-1	TGCGCCAGCAGTCAAGACATGACAGGGGGCCCTCTGGGCTCCTATAATTCACCCCTCCACTTT	CASSQDMTGGPLGSYNSPLHF
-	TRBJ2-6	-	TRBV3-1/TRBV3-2	TGTGCCAGCAGCCAAGATAGGTCGGCTGGGGCCAACGTCCTGACTTTC	CASSQDRSAGANVLTF
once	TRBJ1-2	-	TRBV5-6	TGTGCCAGCAGCTTGTGGTGGGAGTATGGCTACACCTTC	CASSLWWEYGYTF
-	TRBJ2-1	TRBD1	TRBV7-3	TGTGCCAGCAGTAAGGACAGGGCAAAATCCTACAATGAGCAGTTCTTC	CASSKDRAKSYNEQFF
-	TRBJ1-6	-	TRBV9	TGTGCCAGCAGCGTAAACAGGGATGGTTCACCCCTCCACTTT	CASSVNRDGSPLHF
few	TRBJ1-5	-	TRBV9	TGTGCCAGCAGCGTCGGGACGCTTAGCAATCAGCCCCAGCATTTT	CASSVGTLSNQPQHF
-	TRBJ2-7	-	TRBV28	TGTGCCAGCAGTCAAGGGAGGACTTTGTCGGACGAGCAGTACTTC	CASSQGRTLSDEQYF
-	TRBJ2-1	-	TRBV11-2	TGTGCCAGCAGATCACCGGGGATCTCCTACAATGAGCAGTTCTTC	CASRSPGISYNEQFF
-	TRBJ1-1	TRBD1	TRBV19	TGTGCCAGTAGTATCGGGAGGACAGGGGCGTTGATAACTTTCTTT	CASSIGRTGALITFF
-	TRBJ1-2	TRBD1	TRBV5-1	TGCGCCAGCAGCTTGTTCGACAGGGAGAACTATGGCTACACCTTC	CASSLFDRENYGYTF
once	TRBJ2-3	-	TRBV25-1	TGTGCCAGCAGTGGCGCAGGGACAGATACGCAGTATTTT	CASSGAGTDTQYF
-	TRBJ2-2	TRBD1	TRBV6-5	TGTGCCAGCAGCGGACAGGGGTTCGGGGAGCTGTTTTTT	CASSGQGFGELFF
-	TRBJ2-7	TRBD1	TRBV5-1	TGCGCCAGCAGCGTCCGGGACAGGAGCGCTTTAAGGTACGAGCAGTACTTC	CASSVRDRSALRYEQYF
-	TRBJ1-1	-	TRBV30	TGTGCCCGAAAACCCGACAATTCCGACAGGAGAGCTTTCTTT	CARKPDNSDRRAFF
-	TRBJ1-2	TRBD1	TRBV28	TGTGCCAGCAGAGTGACCGGGACAGGGGGCAACTATGGCTACACCTTC	CASRVTGTGGNYGYTF
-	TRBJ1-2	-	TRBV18	TGTGCCAGCTCACCAAATGGGATCAACTATGGCTACACCTTC	CASSPNGINYGYTF
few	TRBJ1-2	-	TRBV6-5	TGTGCCAGCAGCCCCGGGACAATTACCTATGGCTACACCTTC	CASSPGTITYGYTF
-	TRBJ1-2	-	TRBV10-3	TGTGCCATCAACTCCGGGGACATGGGCGACTATGGCTACACCTTC	CAINSGDMGDYGYTF
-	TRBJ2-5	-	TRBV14	TGTGCCAGCAGCCAAGGGTCAGGAGAGACCCAGTACTTC	CASSQGSGETQYF
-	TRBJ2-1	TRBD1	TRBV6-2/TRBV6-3	TGTGCCAGCAACCCGGGACAGCACAATGAGCAGTTCTTC	CASNPGQHNEQFF
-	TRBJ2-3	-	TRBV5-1	TGCGCCAGCAGCTCCGCTGGGGGGGCCGGCACAGATACGCAGTATTTT	CASSSAGGAGTDTQYF
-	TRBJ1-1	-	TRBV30	TGTGCCTGGAGTAGGGCGGGGAGGATAATGTGGGGTGAAGCTTTCTTT	CAWSRAGRIMWGEAFF
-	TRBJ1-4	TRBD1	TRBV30	TGTGCCTGGGACAGGGGGACGGGGACTAATGAAAAACTGTTTTTT	CAWDRGTGTNEKLFF
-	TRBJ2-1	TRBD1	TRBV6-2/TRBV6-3	TGTGCCAGCAGTTCCCCCCGCCCCCAGACAGGGGGCAGGAATGAGCAGTTCTTC	CASSSPRPQTGGRNEQFF
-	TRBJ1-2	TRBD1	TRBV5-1	TGCGCCAGCAGCCGACAGGGGGACTATGGCTACACCTTC	CASSRQGDYGYTF
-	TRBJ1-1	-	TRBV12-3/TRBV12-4	TGTGCCAGCAGTTTAGAACCACTAAGAGCTTTCTTT	CASSLEPLRAFF
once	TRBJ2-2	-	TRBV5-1	TGCGCCAGCAGCCAGGGCACCGGGGAGCTGTTTTTT	CASSQGTGELFF
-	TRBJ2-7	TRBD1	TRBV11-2	TGTGCCAGCAGCACAGGGGGGTCGCGCGAGCAGTACTTC	CASSTGGSREQYF
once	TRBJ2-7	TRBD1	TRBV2	TGTGCCAGCAGCGAACCGACAGGGCAGGGCGAGCAGTACTTC	CASSEPTGQGEQYF
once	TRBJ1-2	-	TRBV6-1	TGTGCCAGCAGTGAGGGGGGCGGAACTGGCTACACCTTC	CASSEGGGTGYTF
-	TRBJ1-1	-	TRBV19	TGTGCCAGTAGTATAGGAGAGAACACTGAAGCTTTCTTT	CASSIGENTEAFF